The 18 T cell receptor beta chains in this list originate from one sample, sequenced in a study of T-cell reconstitution after alpha-beta-depleted transplantation in children. No cognate antigen is known for these TCRs. Study-wide results and caveats: At the one-year point after transplant, T-cell counts and TCRbeta diversity were found to come mostly from T cells that had been newly produced.

The library targeted TCRbeta and was prepared with unique molecular identifiers. TCRdb used MiXCR to reprocess the PCR reads, holding one entry per CDR3 protein. The repertoire holds around 300,000 distinct CDR3 sequences, over 7.5% seen once, with 9.1% in the top ten. The specimen comprised peripheral blood, sampled 360 days after TCRalphabeta/CD19-depleted stem cell transplant. These TCRs come from a female patient aged 2-10 years who had a stem cell transplant for Fanconi anemia, so the T cells may come from the graft donor.

This CDR3 reads CATSRTFRAHYGYTF. In DNA form, the CDR3 reads TGTGCCACCAGCAGAACCTTCCGGGCCCACTATGGCTACACCTTC. This sequence joins TRBV15 and TRBJ1-2; D not certain. This CDR3 is 15 amino acids long. V dropped 2 bases and J dropped 3 bases, with 13 bases sitting between them. From germline, CDR1 is LNHNV and CDR2 YYDKDF (reference sequence). The variable domain in full, completed from reference TRBV15 and TRBJ1-2, reads DAMVIQNPRYQVTQFGKPVTLSCSQTLNHNVMYWYQQKSSQAPKLLFHYYDKDFNNEADTPDNFQSRRPNTSFCFLDIRSPGLGDTAMYLCATSRTFRAHYGYTFGSGTRLTVV.

The chain joins TRBV14 to TRBJ2-2, with D unclear. Germline lookup yields CDR1 SGHDN and CDR2 FVKESK. With 2 bases removed from V and 3 bases from J, the gap between germline ends came to 7 bases. The CDR3 has 14 residues. The CDR3 DNA sequence: TGTGCCAGCAGCCAAAACTACTACACCGGGGAGCTGTTTTTT. Translated, it gives CASSQNYYTGELFF.

Many counts were recorded for this clonotype. The V gene is TRBV20-1, the J gene TRBJ1-2; 7 bases fit TRBD1. CDR3 length: 14 amino acids. Germline-derived CDR1 and CDR2 are DFQATT and SNEGSKA (reference sequence). The ends lost 6 bases at V and 4 bases at J; junction bases unmatched: 11. For the CDR3, the DNA is TGCAGTGCCCCGATGACAGGGCCTACCTATGGCTACACCTTC. Amino acids: CSAPMTGPTYGYTF.

The gene calls are TRBV20-1 and TRBJ2-2, with 9 bases that match TRBD2. This CDR3 is 15 amino acids long. J lost 2 bases, V lost 5 bases, and 6 bases had no gene match. Per germline, CDR1 DFQATT and CDR2 SNEGSKA (reference sequence). CDR3 amino acids: CSAEFSGGNTGELFF. CDR3 in DNA: TGCAGTGCTGAATTTAGCGGGGGAAACACCGGGGAGCTGTTTTTT.

This clonotype has more than one count but fewer than ten. The V gene is TRBV7-9, the J gene TRBJ2-5; TRBD2 agrees at 8 bases. Germline V gene sequence: CDR1 SEHNR, CDR2 FQNEAQ (reference sequence). The CDR3 is made up of 16 amino acids. Trimming cost V 0 bases and J 4 bases; bases outside gene matches: 7. In nucleotides, the CDR3 is TGTGCCAGCAGCTTAGCCGTCGGGGGGGCCCGAGAGACCCAGTACTTC. Amino acids: CASSLAVGGARETQYF.

This clonotype was seen many times. The chain recombines TRBV28 with TRBJ2-3; a weak D match, TRBD1 (6 bases). The CDR3 extends over 15 amino acids. V shed 6 bases and J shed 1 base, with 14 bases lying between them. Germline V CDR1 and CDR2: MDHEN, SYDVKM. CDR3 bases: TGTGCCAGCAGCAACCTCAAGGGGGGCACAGATACGCAGTATTTT. Its translation is CASSNLKGGTDTQYF.

This clonotype was seen a handful of times. The rearrangement links TRBV7-8 to TRBJ1-1, with TRBD1 identical over 10 bases. The trim removed 5 bases at V and 7 bases at J, leaving 7 bases unmatched. Germline values: CDR1 SGHVS, CDR2 FQNEAQ. The length of the CDR3 is 14 residues. The CDR3 reads CASSRLDRGYEAFF. DNA for the CDR3: TGTGCCAGCAGCCGATTGGACAGGGGGTATGAAGCTTTCTTT.

This clonotype has a handful of counts. This chain's CDR3 is CASSLEAGLGHSPLHF. CDR3 DNA sequence: TGTGCCAGCAGCTTGGAGGCAGGGCTTGGGCATTCACCCCTCCACTTT. The chain uses TRBV5-5 and TRBJ1-6, with D possibly matching TRBD1 (5 bases). Germline CDR1 reads SGHKS; CDR2 reads YYEKEE (reference sequence). Deletions cut 0 bases from V and 8 bases from J, with 15 bases between. CDR3 length: 16 amino acids.

The table lists this clonotype with a few counts. V and J are TRBV5-1 and TRBJ2-7; 10 bases fit TRBD1. CDR3 length: 14 amino acids. CDR1 is SGHRS and CDR2 is YFSETQ in the germline V gene. Trimming at V came to 4 bases and at J to 7 bases, leaving 8 bases not matched to a gene. The CDR3 sequence is CASSLGQGVREQYF. The CDR3 DNA follows: TGCGCCAGCAGCCTCGGACAGGGGGTGAGGGAGCAGTACTTC. Combining the CDR3 with reference TRBV5-1 and TRBJ2-7 gives the whole variable domain KAGVTQTPRYLIKTRGQQVTLSCSPISGHRSVSWYQQTPGQGLQFLFEYFSETQRNKGNFPGRFSGRQFSNSRSEMNVSTLELGDSALYLCASSLGQGVREQYFGPGTRLTVT.

With regard to this clonotype: A much more abundant neighbour one base away suggests this may be a read error. The rearrangement joins TRBV7-2 to TRBJ1-1; D unclear. Trimming pared 4 bases from V and 4 bases from J, leaving 4 bases between. The CDR3 consists of 11 residues. Germline V gives CDR1 SGHTA, CDR2 FQGNSA. Here the CDR3 DNA reads TGTGCCAGCAGCTGGAGCACTGAAGCTTTCTTT. Its translation is CASSWSTEAFF.

This clonotype was observed a handful of times. The chain employs TRBV5-1 and TRBJ1-1; 11 nucleotides align to TRBD1. Germline V CDR1 and CDR2: SGHRS, YFSETQ. The CDR3 is 16 amino acids. J gave up 5 bases and V 4 bases, and 10 bases lay outside the gene matches. The CDR3 DNA sequence: TGCGCCAGCAGCCACCCCGGGACAGGGGGTGAGACTGAAGCTTTCTTT. It specifies CASSHPGTGGETEAFF. Full variable domain (rest looked up from reference TRBV5-1 and TRBJ1-1): KAGVTQTPRYLIKTRGQQVTLSCSPISGHRSVSWYQQTPGQGLQFLFEYFSETQRNKGNFPGRFSGRQFSNSRSEMNVSTLELGDSALYLCASSHPGTGGETEAFFGQGTRLTVV.

The sample holds many counts of this clonotype. The rearrangement uses TRBV21-1 and TRBJ1-1; TRBD1 is the table's D call, not checked against the DNA. TRBV21-1 is shown as a pseudogene. This CDR3 contains 17 residues. The CDR3 region is CASSTPGQGAQGTEAFF. CDR3 DNA: TGTGCCAGCAGCACCCCGGGACAGGGGGCGCAGGGCACTGAAGCTTTCTTT.

This clonotype was counted between two and nine times. The V gene is TRBV20-1, the J gene TRBJ1-2, with D hard to call. The V and J ends lost 6 bases and 4 bases respectively, with 15 bases between them. Germline-derived CDR1 and CDR2 are DFQATT and SNEGSKA (reference sequence). This CDR3 has 13 residues. CDR3 amino acids: CSAWDPRLYGYTF. CDR3 nucleotides: TGCAGTGCCTGGGATCCACGTCTCTATGGCTACACCTTC.

This clonotype occurred many times. V is TRBV12-3 or TRBV12-4 and J is TRBJ2-5, with a weak D call TRBD1 (5 bases). The CDR3 has 12 residues. Trimming pared 1 base from V and 7 bases from J, leaving 7 bases between. CDR3 coding DNA: TGTGCCAGCAGTTTAGACAGGATGACCCAGTACTTC. Protein sequence: CASSLDRMTQYF.

This clonotype has a count of ten or more. This chain connects TRBV5-1 to TRBJ2-1; 7 positions agree with TRBD2. Losses at the gene ends were 2 bases for V and 5 bases for J; bases not matched to a gene: 7. Germline-derived CDR1 and CDR2 are SGHRS and YFSETQ. The CDR3 totals 15 residues. The CDR3 sequence: CASSLMASGNNEQFF. As DNA, the CDR3 is TGCGCCAGCAGCTTAATGGCTAGCGGTAACAATGAGCAGTTCTTC.

This clonotype was seen repeatedly, ten times or more. This chain connects TRBV20-1 to TRBJ1-1, with TRBD1 matching 7 bases. CDR3 length: 14 residues. The V segment lost 3 bases and the J segment 2 bases; nucleotides outside the gene matches: 6. CDR1 and CDR2 from the germline V gene are DFQATT and SNEGSKA (reference sequence). The CDR3, as DNA: TGCAGTGCTAGTGTGACAGGGATCAACACTGAAGCTTTCTTT. Translated, it gives CSASVTGINTEAFF.

Ten or more counts support this clonotype. V gene TRBV28 combines with J gene TRBJ1-2; D possibly corresponds to TRBD1 (5 bases). Between the trimmed V and J ends, which lost 2 bases and 8 bases, there was a span of 9 bases. Germline V gene data show CDR1 as MDHEN and CDR2 as SYDVKM. The CDR3 is 12 residues long. The CDR3: CASSLIEGGYTF. The CDR3, as DNA: TGTGCCAGCAGTTTAATCGAGGGGGGCTACACCTTC.

This clonotype was recorded many times. V and J are TRBV12-3 or TRBV12-4 and TRBJ2-7, with 10 bases lining up with TRBD1. This CDR3 comprises 15 residues. The V and J ends lost 6 bases and 3 bases, in that order; junction bases with no gene match: 8. The CDR3 sequence is CASSRGTGALYEQYF. DNA of the CDR3: TGTGCCAGCAGCAGAGGGACAGGGGCTCTCTACGAGCAGTACTTC.